The 24 T cell receptor beta chains presented below share a single source sample, sequenced in a study of T cells in Graves' hyperthyroidism and ophthalmopathy. TCR beta CDR3 regions were amplified from RNA transcripts. When the TCR CDR3 underwent first-round RT-PCR, the HTBI primer set was used. TCRdb reprocessed the multiplex PCR reads via MiXCR and lists one record per CDR3 protein. Of 350,000 or so distinct CDR3 sequences in the sample, around 18% are singletons; the top ten hold around 16%. Material: blood. The receptors were sampled from a woman aged 40 to 55 with Graves' ophthalmopathy.

This clonotype showed up many times. The V and J genes are TRBV6-2 or TRBV6-3 and TRBJ1-1; possibly TRBD1 for D (5 bases). Germline lookup yields CDR1 MNHEY and CDR2 SVGEGT. The CDR3 covers 14 residues. Trimming took 7 bases from V and 2 from J, leaving 14 bases between them. This CDR3 reads CASNHPTVNTEAFF. The CDR3 DNA reads TGTGCCAGCAATCACCCGACAGTCAACACTGAAGCTTTCTTT.

In its sample, this clonotype was seen many times. In DNA, the CDR3 is TGTGCCAGCAGCCCCGCCCATGCGGTACAGGTTGGCTACACCTTC. It codes for CASSPAHAVQVGYTF. The chain couples TRBV7-9 to TRBJ1-2, with D maybe TRBD1 (5 bases). Germline V gene data show CDR1 as SEHNR and CDR2 as FQNEAQ (reference sequence). The CDR3 is 15 amino acids. The V gene lost 5 bases and the J gene lost 7 bases, with 20 bases spanning the gap. The full variable domain, rest sourced from reference TRBV7-9 and TRBJ1-2, is DTGVSQNPRHKITKRGQNVTFRCDPISEHNRLYWYRQTLGQGPEFLTYFQNEAQLEKSRLLSDRFSAERPKGSFSTLEIQRTEQGDSAMYLCASSPAHAVQVGYTFGSGTRLTVV.

This clonotype was seen ten or more times. This chain links TRBV25-1 with TRBJ1-1; D call uncertain. Germline V lookup: CDR1 MGHDK, CDR2 SYGVNS. V lost 8 bases and J lost 5, with 9 bases in between. The CDR3 covers 11 residues. Here the CDR3 reads CASDGGTEAFF. As DNA, the CDR3 is TGTGCCAGCGACGGAGGGACTGAAGCTTTCTTT.

At least ten counts were recorded for this clonotype. The V and J genes are TRBV18 and TRBJ2-2; 10 bases match TRBD2. V trimming: 3 bases; J trimming: 5 bases; junction bases outside the gene matches: 3. The germline gives CDR1 KGHSH, CDR2 LQKENI. The CDR3 length is 15 residues. CDR3 sequence: CASSPSSGRTGELFF. The CDR3 DNA is TGTGCCAGCTCACCCTCTAGCGGGAGAACCGGGGAGCTGTTTTTT.

This clonotype was recorded many times. This chain connects TRBV28 to TRBJ2-6; D not certain. The CDR3 contains 15 residues. Germline assignment: CDR1 MDHEN and CDR2 SYDVKM. The V gene lost 3 bases and the J gene lost 0 bases, with 6 bases spanning the gap. CDR3 DNA: TGTGCCAGCAGTTTCGCGAGCTCTGGGGCCAACGTCCTGACTTTC. It encodes CASSFASSGANVLTF.

This clonotype was seen repeatedly, ten times or more. The CDR3 sequence is CASRPGISNTYEQYF. DNA for the CDR3: TGTGCCAGCCGCCCCGGAATCTCAAATACCTACGAGCAGTACTTC. This chain uses TRBV5-8 with TRBJ2-7; D uncertain. The germline V and J ends were trimmed by 7 bases and 2 bases, with 19 bases remaining between them. CDR1 is SGHTS, CDR2 YDEGEE, per germline. This CDR3 spans 15 amino acids.

The chain carries TRBV27 and TRBJ2-5, with 9 bases aligning to TRBD1. CDR1 is MNHEY, CDR2 SMNVEV, per germline (reference sequence). The J segment lost 6 bases and the V segment lost 6 bases, leaving 5 bases of the junction unmatched. This CDR3 is built from 13 residues. The CDR3 DNA follows: TGTGCCAGCAGGGAGGGACAGGGAAAGACCCAGTACTTC. Encoded protein: CASREGQGKTQYF.

In this sample, this clonotype turned up many times. This chain joins TRBV20-1 and TRBJ1-5, with a weak D call TRBD1 (5 bases). CDR3 length equals 15 residues. Deletions cut 6 bases from V and 5 bases from J, with 20 bases between. Looked up from germline, CDR1 is DFQATT and CDR2 is SNEGSKA (reference sequence). CDR3 region: CSAVPGAGPDQPQHF. DNA for the CDR3: TGCAGTGCAGTCCCCGGGGCAGGGCCCGATCAGCCCCAGCATTTT.

This rearrangement joins TRBV12-3 or TRBV12-4 to TRBJ1-2; unclear D gene. The V gene lost 5 bases and the J gene lost 2 bases, with 15 bases spanning the gap. The CDR3 runs 15 residues. CDR3 protein: CASSPSGRRNYGYTF. The DNA for the CDR3 is TGTGCCAGCAGTCCCTCTGGACGGAGGAACTATGGCTACACCTTC.

The chain is built from TRBV28 and TRBJ1-1, with no clear D. The V end lost 2 bases, the J end lost 4 bases, and 11 bases lay between the germline ends. There are 14 residues in the CDR3. Germline loops: CDR1 MDHEN, CDR2 SYDVKM. The CDR3 sequence is CASSLIRERTEAFF. CDR3 DNA: TGTGCCAGCAGTTTAATTAGGGAGCGCACTGAAGCTTTCTTT. The whole variable domain, filled in from reference TRBV28 and TRBJ1-1, reads DVKVTQSSRYLVKRTGEKVFLECVQDMDHENMFWYRQDPGLGLRLIYFSYDVKMKEKGDIPEGYSVSREKKERFSLILESASTNQTSMYLCASSLIRERTEAFFGQGTRLTVV.

There are many counts of this clonotype. This chain links TRBV12-3 or TRBV12-4 with TRBJ2-7; TRBD1 is a possible D gene (5 bases). The V and J ends lost 3 bases and 4 bases respectively, with 16 bases between them. This CDR3 has 15 residues. The CDR3 sequence: CASSFAQGAPYEQYF. Written as DNA, the CDR3 is TGTGCCAGCAGTTTCGCACAAGGGGCCCCGTACGAGCAGTACTTC.

This clonotype was counted ten times or more. V usage is TRBV5-6 and J usage is TRBJ2-7; TRBD1 matches at 7 bases. The length of the CDR3 is 13 residues. Germline V CDR1 and CDR2: SGHDT, YYEEEE. V dropped 4 bases and J dropped 5; count of bases not matched to a gene: 6. The CDR3 bases are TGTGCCAGCAGCCGAACAGGGGTCCACGAGCAGTACTTC. Protein: CASSRTGVHEQYF.

In its sample, this clonotype was seen many times. This rearrangement joins TRBV11-2 to TRBJ1-1; D is undetermined. CDR3 length: 15 residues. V dropped 5 bases and J dropped 3 bases, with 16 bases sitting between them. CDR1 and CDR2 from the germline V gene are SGHAT and FQNNGV. In DNA form, the CDR3 reads TGTGCCAGCAGCCCAATAATAACGGCGGACACTGAAGCTTTCTTT. This encodes CASSPIITADTEAFF. Supplemented by reference TRBV11-2 and TRBJ1-1, the full variable domain reads EAGVAQSPRYKIIEKRQSVAFWCNPISGHATLYWYQQILGQGPKLLIQFQNNGVVDDSQLPKDRFSAERLKGVDSTLKIQPAKLEDSAVYLCASSPIITADTEAFFGQGTRLTVV.

This clonotype has only one observation. This chain uses TRBV4-2 with TRBJ2-7; D call uncertain. The germline V gene has CDR1 LGHNA and CDR2 YNFKEQ. The CDR3 consists of 13 residues. The V gene lost 3 bases and the J gene lost 2 bases, with 8 bases spanning the gap. The CDR3 loop is CASSQATTYEQYF. As DNA, the CDR3 is TGTGCCAGCAGCCAGGCTACAACCTACGAGCAGTACTTC.

The J gene is TRBJ2-7, the V gene TRBV2; possibly TRBD2 for D (6 bases). CDR1 is SNHLY and CDR2 is FYNNEI in the germline V gene. V lost 1 base and J lost 6, with 10 bases in between. This CDR3 region has 13 residues. The CDR3 spells CASSEGRVGEQYF. The CDR3 DNA reads TGTGCCAGCAGTGAAGGGAGGGTAGGCGAGCAGTACTTC.

This clonotype appeared many times. The chain combines TRBV28 with TRBJ2-7, with 9 bases matching TRBD2. This CDR3 region has 16 residues. The J segment lost 3 bases and the V segment lost 5 bases, leaving 11 bases of the junction unmatched. In germline, CDR1 is MDHEN, CDR2 SYDVKM. Here the CDR3 reads CASSPPTLAGYYEQYF. CDR3 nucleotides: TGTGCCAGCAGTCCCCCGACCCTAGCGGGGTACTACGAGCAGTACTTC.

There are many counts of this clonotype. This chain links TRBV7-9 with TRBJ2-1; D ambiguous. Germline CDR1 is SEHNR and CDR2 is FQNEAQ (reference sequence). The CDR3 runs to 12 residues. Deletions cut 7 bases from V and 7 bases from J, with 11 bases between. The CDR3 bases are TGTGCCAGCACATTCTCTTGGAATGAGCAGTTCTTC. Protein product: CASTFSWNEQFF.

This clonotype was found many times. The genes are TRBV5-4 and TRBJ2-5; 7 nucleotides match TRBD1. The V segment lost 4 bases and the J segment 2 bases; nucleotides outside the gene matches: 2. This CDR3 has 13 amino acids. The V gene's germline CDR1 is SGHNT and CDR2 YYREEE (reference sequence). This CDR3 is CASSKGQQETQYF. CDR3 DNA sequence: TGTGCCAGCAGCAAGGGACAGCAAGAGACCCAGTACTTC.

The V and J genes are TRBV18 and TRBJ1-5, with D possibly TRBD1 on 5 matching bases. V was trimmed by 1 base and J by 0 bases, leaving 10 bases between them. The length of the CDR3 is 16 residues. CDR1 and CDR2 from the germline V gene are KGHSH and LQKENI. The CDR3 nucleotides read TGTGCCAGCTCACCACTCGGGACGCATAGCAATCAGCCCCAGCATTTT. It codes for CASSPLGTHSNQPQHF.

This clonotype was seen at least ten times. An end of the junction does not agree with germline; a read error may underlie this. CDR3 sequence reads: CASSDRDFRRITSCEQYF. The CDR3 DNA reads as TGTGCCAGCAGTGATCGAGACTTCAGACGAATTACCTCCTGCGAGCAGTACTTC. The J gene is TRBJ2-7, the V gene TRBV6-4; D is undetermined. The CDR3 runs to 18 residues. Germline CDR1 and CDR2: MRHNA and SNTAGT.

Ten or more counts support this clonotype. Given a much more abundant clone one base away, this may be a read error. The chain combines TRBV12-3 or TRBV12-4 with TRBJ2-7; 10 positions match TRBD1. The CDR3 is made up of 13 amino acids. Here the CDR3 reads CACSTGTGDEQYF. The CDR3 nucleotides read TGTGCCTGCAGTACCGGGACAGGGGACGAGCAGTACTTC.

This clonotype was seen ten or more times. This chain joins TRBV4-1 and TRBJ2-5; D is unresolved. CDR1 and CDR2 (germline): MGHRA, YSYEKL. Trimming shortened V by 6 bases and J by 5 bases, and 19 bases separated the two germline ends. The CDR3 is 15 residues long. CDR3 sequence reads: CASSPITQGRETQYF. CDR3 DNA: TGCGCCAGCAGTCCGATAACTCAAGGTCGGGAGACCCAGTACTTC.

This clonotype was counted at least ten times. The chain combines TRBV5-1 with TRBJ1-1, with D maybe TRBD1 (5 bases). CDR1 is SGHRS and CDR2 is YFSETQ in the germline V gene. The CDR3 totals 14 residues. V lost 2 bases, J lost 4 bases, and 12 bases lay in between. This CDR3 reads CASSFRVGGTEAFF. DNA for the CDR3: TGCGCCAGCAGCTTCAGGGTCGGTGGCACTGAAGCTTTCTTT.

This clonotype came up many times. This rearrangement joins TRBV12-3 or TRBV12-4 to TRBJ1-2, with D possibly TRBD1 on 5 matching bases. Deletions cut 5 bases from V and 0 bases from J, with 10 bases between. The length of the CDR3 is 14 residues. CDR3 amino acids: CASSAGSTNYGYTF. The CDR3 DNA is TGTGCCAGCAGTGCAGGGTCCACTAACTATGGCTACACCTTC.